This T cell receptor (beta chain) emerged from a study of T cells in localized non-small cell lung cancer. General observations from the study: Adjacent lung had a median roughly 60 of the 100 largest tumor clones. Analysis by sequencing included only one tumor region, so heterogeneity remains possible.

Note on this clone: Its antigen is not known.

The CDR3 is 14 amino acids. Germline-derived CDR1 and CDR2 are LNHDA and SQIVND (reference sequence). Trimming stripped 2 bases from V and 5 bases from J, with 10 bases between. TCRdb keeps only in-frame clones here, not all; method: immunoSEQ multiplex PCR. The table has tens of thousands of clones, less than 95% seen once. Source: peripheral blood, taken before any cancer treatment. The receptor's source is a woman aged 40-69 years with stage I lung adenocarcinoma. J is TRBJ2-1 and V is TRBV19, with D perhaps TRBD2 (5 bases). Written as DNA, the CDR3 is TGTGCCAGTAGTATACGACGGGATGACAATGAGCAGTTCTTC. Protein: CASSIRRDDNEQFF.